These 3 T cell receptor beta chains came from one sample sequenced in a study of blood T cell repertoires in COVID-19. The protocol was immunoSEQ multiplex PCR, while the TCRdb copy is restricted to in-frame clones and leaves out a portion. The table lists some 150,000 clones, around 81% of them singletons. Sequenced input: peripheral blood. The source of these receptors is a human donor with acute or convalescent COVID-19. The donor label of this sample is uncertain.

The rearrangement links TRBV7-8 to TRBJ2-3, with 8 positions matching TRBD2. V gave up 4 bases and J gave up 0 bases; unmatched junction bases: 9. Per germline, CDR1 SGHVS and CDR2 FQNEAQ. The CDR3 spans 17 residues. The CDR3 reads CASSSPIQRGSTDTQYF. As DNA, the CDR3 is TGTGCCAGCAGCTCTCCGATCCAGCGGGGGAGCACAGATACGCAGTATTTT.

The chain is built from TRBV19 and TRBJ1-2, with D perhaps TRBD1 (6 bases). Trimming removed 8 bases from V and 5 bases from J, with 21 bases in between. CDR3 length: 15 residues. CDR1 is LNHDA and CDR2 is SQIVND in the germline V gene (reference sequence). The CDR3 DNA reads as TGTGCCAGTTCGCTGCTTCAGGGGCCAATATATGGCTACACCTTC. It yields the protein CASSLLQGPIYGYTF.

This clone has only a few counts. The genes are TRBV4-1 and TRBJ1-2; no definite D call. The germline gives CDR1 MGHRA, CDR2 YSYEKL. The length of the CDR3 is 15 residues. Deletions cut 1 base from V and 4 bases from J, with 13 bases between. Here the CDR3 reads CASSQVYGRAYGYTF. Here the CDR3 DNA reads TGCGCCAGCAGCCAAGTATACGGGCGGGCCTATGGCTACACCTTC.